This section outlines one TCR beta chain sequence together with its context. The sample is drawn from a study of OX40 agonist ivuxolimab in advanced cancers. The assay was immunoSEQ multiplex PCR, and TCRdb's table has in-frame clones only and misses some. The repertoire consists of approximately 100,000 clones, with approximately 85% occurring once and the leading ten covering 3% to 4%. The sampling schedule covered blood at baseline, cycle 4 day 1, and cycle 7 day 1. Sample: CD4+ or CD8+ T cells sorted from blood, taken in a trial of the OX40 agonist ivuxolimab. The clonotype was recovered from an adult with an advanced solid tumor such as melanoma, head and neck, liver or kidney cancer.

CDR3 in DNA: TGTGCCAGCAGCTTAGGAGCCCGAGATACGCAGTATTTT. Translating gives CASSLGARDTQYF. This chain links TRBV11-2 with TRBJ2-3; D call uncertain. Trimming removed 1 base at V and 5 bases at J, with 7 bases between. CDR3 length: 13 residues. The V gene's germline CDR1 is SGHAT and CDR2 FQNNGV.